This entry is about one TCR beta chain. These data come from a study of blood T cell repertoires in COVID-19. Study-wide background: Samples came from the United States, Italy and Spain, spanning acute and convalescent COVID-19. T cells, B-cell-depleted T cells, or PBMCs provided the cDNA or gDNA that served as material.

Per the original methods: Amplification from reference gene primers served as the basis for estimated nucleated cell counts. This table comes from immunoSEQ multiplex PCR, and its TCRdb copy is limited to in-frame clones, with some not included. D and trimming come from the DNA, and the V and J calls and clone size come from that table. This table holds 120,000 or so clones, just under 80% found once. Germline-derived CDR1 and CDR2 are PRHDT and FYEKMQ (reference sequence). Trimming at V came to 5 bases and at J to 1 base, leaving 4 bases not matched to a gene. This CDR3 spans 14 amino acids. The source is a human donor in a cohort sampled during active COVID-19. The sample comprised peripheral blood. The chain joins TRBV13 to TRBJ1-2, with 7 positions matching TRBD1. CDR3 sequence (DNA): TGTGCCAGCAGCCGATGGACAGGTAACTATGGCTACACCTTC. It translates to CASSRWTGNYGYTF.